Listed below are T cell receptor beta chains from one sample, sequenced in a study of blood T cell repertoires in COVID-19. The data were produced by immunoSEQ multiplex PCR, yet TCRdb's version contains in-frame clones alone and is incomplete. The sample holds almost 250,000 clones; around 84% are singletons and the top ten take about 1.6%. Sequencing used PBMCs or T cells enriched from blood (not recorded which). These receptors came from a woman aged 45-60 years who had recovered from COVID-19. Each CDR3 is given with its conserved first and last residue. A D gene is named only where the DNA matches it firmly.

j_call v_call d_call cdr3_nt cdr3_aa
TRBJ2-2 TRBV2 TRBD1 TGTGCCAGCAGGATCACGACAGGGAAGAACACCGGGGAGCTGTTTTTT CASRITTGKNTGELFF
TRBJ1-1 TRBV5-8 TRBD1 TGTGCCAGCAGCTTGGCACAGGGGACTGAAGCTTTCTTT CASSLAQGTEAFF
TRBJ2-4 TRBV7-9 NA TGTGCCAGCAGCTTAGCCGGGGGGCGAGAAAACATTCAGTACTTC CASSLAGGRENIQYF
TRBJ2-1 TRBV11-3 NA TGTGCCAGCAGCCCCGCTGATAGTGAGCAGTTCTTC CASSPADSEQFF
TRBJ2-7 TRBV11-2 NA TGTGCCAGCAGCTTAACAGGGTACGAGCAGTACTTC CASSLTGYEQYF
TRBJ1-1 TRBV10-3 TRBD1 TGTGCCATCAGTGAGAGTATACAGGGGGTATACACTGAAGCTTTCTTT CAISESIQGVYTEAFF
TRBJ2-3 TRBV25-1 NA TGTGCCAGCAACCCGTCCCGGTTCGGACAGAAAAACACAGATACGCAGTATTTT CASNPSRFGQKNTDTQYF
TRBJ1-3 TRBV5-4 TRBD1 TGTGCCAGCAGCCCGACAGGGGGAAACACCATATATTTT CASSPTGGNTIYF
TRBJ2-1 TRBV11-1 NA TGTGCCAGCAGCTTAGAGGGGACTCCAAGAAATGAGCAGTTCTTC CASSLEGTPRNEQFF
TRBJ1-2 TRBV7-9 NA TGTGCCAGCAGCCCCGGTGCTGGAGGCTATGGCTACACCTTC CASSPGAGGYGYTF
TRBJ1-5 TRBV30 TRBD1 TGTGCCTGGAGTGTACGACAGGGCAGCGGTCAGCCCCAGCATTTT CAWSVRQGSGQPQHF
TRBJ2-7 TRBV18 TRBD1 TGTGCCAGCTCGGCCGGGACAGGAGCTTCCTACGAGCAGTACTTC CASSAGTGASYEQYF
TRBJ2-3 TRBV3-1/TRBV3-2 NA TGTGCCAGCAGCGCCGAACCGGGTTATACGCAGTATTTT CASSAEPGYTQYF
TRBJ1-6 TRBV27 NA TGTGCCAGCAGTTTCACGCGGGCAGATGGGGAGTCACCCCTCCACTTT CASSFTRADGESPLHF
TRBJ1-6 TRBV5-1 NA TGCGCCAGCAGCTTGAGGGGTCTTGGCTGGGATTCACCCCTCCACTTT CASSLRGLGWDSPLHF
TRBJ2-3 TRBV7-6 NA TGTGCCAGCAGCTCCCTGGGGACATACAACACAGATACGCAGTATTTT CASSSLGTYNTDTQYF
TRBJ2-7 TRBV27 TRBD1 TGTGCCAGCAGTCGCCGGGACAGCTACGAGCAGTACTTC CASSRRDSYEQYF
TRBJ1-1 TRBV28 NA TGTGCCAGCAGTTTAATTCCGTTCCTAGGGAACACTGAAGCTTTCTTT CASSLIPFLGNTEAFF
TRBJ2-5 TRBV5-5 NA TGTGCCAGCAGCTTGCAGGGAGGAGAGACCCAGTACTTC CASSLQGGETQYF
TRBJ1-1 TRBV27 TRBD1 TGTGCCAGCAGTATCACCGGGACAGGGGCCACTGAAGCTTTCTTT CASSITGTGATEAFF
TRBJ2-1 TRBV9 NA TGTGCCAGCAGCCGGGAGACGGGGGGCGGTAAGCATGAGCAGTTCTTC CASSRETGGGKHEQFF
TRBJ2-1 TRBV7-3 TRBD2 TGTGCCAGCAGCTTCACGGGACTAAGCGATGAGCAGTTCTTC CASSFTGLSDEQFF
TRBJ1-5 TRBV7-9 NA TGTGCCAGCAGCTTAGGCAGGGCAGGTAATCAGCCCCAGCATTTT CASSLGRAGNQPQHF
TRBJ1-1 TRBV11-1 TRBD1 TGTGCCAGCAGCCGTCAGGGGGCCCTTAACACTGAAGCTTTCTTT CASSRQGALNTEAFF
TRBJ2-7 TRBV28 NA TGTGCCAGCATCCCGTCCAGGGTGAGTAGTGCCGAGCAGTACTTC CASIPSRVSSAEQYF